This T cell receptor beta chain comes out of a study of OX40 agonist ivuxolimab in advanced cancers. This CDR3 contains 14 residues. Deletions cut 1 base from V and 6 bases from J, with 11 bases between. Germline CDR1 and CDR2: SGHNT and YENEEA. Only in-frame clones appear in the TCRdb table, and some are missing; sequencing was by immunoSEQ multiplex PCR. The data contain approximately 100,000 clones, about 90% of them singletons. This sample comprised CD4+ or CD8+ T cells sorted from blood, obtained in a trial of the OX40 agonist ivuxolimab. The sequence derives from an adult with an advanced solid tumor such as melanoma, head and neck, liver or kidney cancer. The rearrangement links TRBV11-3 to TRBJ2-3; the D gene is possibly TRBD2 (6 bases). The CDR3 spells CASSLAGARDTQYF. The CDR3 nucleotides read TGTGCCAGCAGCTTAGCGGGAGCCCGGGATACGCAGTATTTT. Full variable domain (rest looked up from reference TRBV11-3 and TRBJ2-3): EAGVVQSPRYKIIEKKQPVAFWCNPISGHNTLYWYLQNLGQGPELLIRYENEEAVDDSQLPKDRFSAERLKGVDSTLKIQPAELGDSAVYLCASSLAGARDTQYFGPGTRLTVL.